Listed here are 5 T cell receptor beta chains from one sample, sequenced in a study of CD8 T cells in ankylosing spondylitis. Their target antigens are unknown. TCRdb ran MiXCR on the 5' RACE reads and lists one entry per CDR3 protein. The table shows more than 650,000 distinct CDR3 sequences, with about an eighth occurring only once. Findings of the study overall: Within ankylosing spondylitis blood, a TCR beta motif made up of under 10 highly homologous variants appeared to be characteristic.

Sequenced material: blood, either unsorted or a sorted T cell fraction (not recorded which). These receptors were obtained from a male donor with ankylosing spondylitis.

This clonotype has ten or more counts. CDR3 protein: CAWSRGQGPTSTDTQYF. The CDR3 nucleotides are TGTGCCTGGAGTCGGGGACAGGGACCTACTAGCACAGATACGCAGTATTTT. V is TRBV30 and J is TRBJ2-3; 9 nucleotides match TRBD1. Unmatched junction bases numbered 9, after V lost 2 bases and J lost 0 bases. This CDR3 is 17 amino acids long. Germline lookup yields CDR1 GTSNPN and CDR2 SVGIG (reference sequence).

This clonotype occurred many times. The rearrangement joins TRBV12-3 or TRBV12-4 to TRBJ2-3; tentatively, D is TRBD2 (5 bases). Trimming pared 4 bases from V and 0 bases from J, leaving 20 bases between. CDR3 length equals 18 residues. The CDR3 region is CASSSLSRGLGSTDTQYF. DNA for the CDR3: TGTGCCAGCAGTTCGTTATCTCGGGGTTTAGGTAGCACAGATACGCAGTATTTT.

This clonotype was detected only a few times. The chain combines TRBV6-2 or TRBV6-3 with TRBJ2-1, with a tentative D call TRBD1 (5 bases). CDR1 is MNHEY, CDR2 SVGEGT, per germline. V was trimmed by 6 bases and J by 7 bases, leaving 10 bases between them. CDR3 length equals 12 residues. The CDR3 sequence is CASRQPGNEQFF. The CDR3 DNA sequence: TGTGCCAGCAGGCAACCAGGGAATGAGCAGTTCTTC.

This clonotype was seen more than once but under ten times. This sequence joins TRBV28 and TRBJ2-3, with TRBD2 identical over 9 bases. CDR1 is MDHEN, CDR2 SYDVKM, per germline. The CDR3 contains 15 residues. With 3 bases clipped from V and 6 bases from J, the junction kept 7 bases outside the gene matches. CDR3 coding DNA: TGTGCCAGCAGTTTTGGAGCGGGAGGAGCGGATACGCAGTATTTT. This translates into CASSFGAGGADTQYF.

This clonotype was picked up many times. The chain is built from TRBV7-9 and TRBJ2-2; D unclear. The CDR3 has 16 amino acids. V shed 0 bases and J shed 6 bases, with 14 bases lying between them. The germline gives CDR1 SEHNR, CDR2 FQNEAQ (reference sequence). CDR3 residues: CASSLANILYAGELFF. The CDR3 DNA reads as TGTGCCAGCAGCTTAGCGAACATCCTTTACGCCGGGGAGCTGTTTTTT.